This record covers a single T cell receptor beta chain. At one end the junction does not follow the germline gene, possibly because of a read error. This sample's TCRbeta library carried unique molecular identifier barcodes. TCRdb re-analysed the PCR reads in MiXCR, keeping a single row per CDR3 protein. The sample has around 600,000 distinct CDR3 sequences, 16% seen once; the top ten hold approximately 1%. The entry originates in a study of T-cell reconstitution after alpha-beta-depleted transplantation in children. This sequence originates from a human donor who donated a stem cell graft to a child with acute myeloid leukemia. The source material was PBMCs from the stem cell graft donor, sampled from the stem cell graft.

The CDR3 loop is CASSQAGSGGAYDQFF. CDR3 coding DNA: TGCGCCAGCAGCCAAGCGGGCAGCGGGGGGGCCTATGACCAGTTCTTC. The chain combines TRBV4-1 with TRBJ2-1; TRBD2 matches 10 bases. This CDR3 has 16 amino acids. Germline lookup yields CDR1 MGHRA and CDR2 YSYEKL.